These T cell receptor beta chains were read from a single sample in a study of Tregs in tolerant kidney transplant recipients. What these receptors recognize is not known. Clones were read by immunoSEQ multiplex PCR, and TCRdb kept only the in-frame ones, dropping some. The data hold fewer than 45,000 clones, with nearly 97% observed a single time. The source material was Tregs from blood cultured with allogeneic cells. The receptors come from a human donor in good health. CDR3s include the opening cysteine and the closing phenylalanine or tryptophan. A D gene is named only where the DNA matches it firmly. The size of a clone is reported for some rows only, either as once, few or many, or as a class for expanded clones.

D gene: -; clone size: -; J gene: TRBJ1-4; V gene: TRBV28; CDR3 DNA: TGTGCCAGCAGTTTTGTCGGGGAGCTCGGTGAAAAACTGTTTTTT; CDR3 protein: CASSFVGELGEKLFF
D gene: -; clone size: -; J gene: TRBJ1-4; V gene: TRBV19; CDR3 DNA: TGTGCCAGTAGTGGAGGACAGAGAACTGCAACTAATGAAAAACTGTTTTTT; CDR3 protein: CASSGGQRTATNEKLFF
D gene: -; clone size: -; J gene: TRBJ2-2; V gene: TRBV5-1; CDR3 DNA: TGCGCCAGCAGCTTCCACGGGGAGCTGTTTTTT; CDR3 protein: CASSFHGELFF
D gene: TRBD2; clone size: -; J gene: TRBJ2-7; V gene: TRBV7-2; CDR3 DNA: TGTGCCAGCAGCGCTCTAGCGGGGGCCGACTACGAGCAGTACTTC; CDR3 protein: CASSALAGADYEQYF
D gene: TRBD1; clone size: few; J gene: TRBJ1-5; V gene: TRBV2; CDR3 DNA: TGTGCCAGCAGTGGACAGGGGAATCAGCCCCAGCATTTT; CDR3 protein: CASSGQGNQPQHF
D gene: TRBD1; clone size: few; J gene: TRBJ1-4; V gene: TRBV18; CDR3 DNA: TGTGCCAGCTCACCATCCTTGGGACAGGGGATTAATGAAAAACTGTTTTTT; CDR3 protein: CASSPSLGQGINEKLFF
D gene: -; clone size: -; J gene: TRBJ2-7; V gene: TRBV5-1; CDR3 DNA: TGCGCCAGCAGCCGTCGCTCGGGATCCTACGAGCAGTACTTC; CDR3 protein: CASSRRSGSYEQYF
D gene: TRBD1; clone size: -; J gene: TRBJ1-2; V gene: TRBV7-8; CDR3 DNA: TGTGCCAGCACCCAAAGACAGGGGTTTAGTTATGGCTACACCTTC; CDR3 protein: CASTQRQGFSYGYTF
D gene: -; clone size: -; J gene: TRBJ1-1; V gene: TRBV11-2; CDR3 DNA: TGTGCCAGCAGTGTTCAGGGGCTTGAAGCTTTCTTT; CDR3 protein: CASSVQGLEAFF
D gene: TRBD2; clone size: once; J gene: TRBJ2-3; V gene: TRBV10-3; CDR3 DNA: TGTGCCATCAGTGAGTCACTAGCGGGATCAGATACGCAGTATTTT; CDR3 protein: CAISESLAGSDTQYF
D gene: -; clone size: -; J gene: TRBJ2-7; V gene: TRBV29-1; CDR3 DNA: TGCAGCGTTGAAGACCCCACCTACGAGCAGTACTTC; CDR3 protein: CSVEDPTYEQYF
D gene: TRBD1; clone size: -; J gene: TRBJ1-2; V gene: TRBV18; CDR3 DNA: TGTGCCAGCTCACCACCCCCGACAGGGTCTGGCTACACCTTC; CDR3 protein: CASSPPPTGSGYTF
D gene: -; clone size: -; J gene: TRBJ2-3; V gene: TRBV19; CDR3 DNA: TGTGCCAGTAGTAAGACAGGTTTTAGCACAGATACGCAGTATTTT; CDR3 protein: CASSKTGFSTDTQYF
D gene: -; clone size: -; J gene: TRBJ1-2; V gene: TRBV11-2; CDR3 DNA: TGTGCCAGCAGCTGGACGCTAGATAACTATGGCTACACCTTC; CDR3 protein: CASSWTLDNYGYTF
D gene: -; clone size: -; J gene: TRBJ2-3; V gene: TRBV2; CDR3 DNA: TGTGCCAGCAGTGAAATAATTTCGACGGGCTGGGGTACGCAGTATTTT; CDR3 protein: CASSEIISTGWGTQYF
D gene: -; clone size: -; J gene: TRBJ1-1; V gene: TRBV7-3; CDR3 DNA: TGTGCCAGCAGCTTAGCAGGGCGTCGGTTGAACACTGAAGCTTTCTTT; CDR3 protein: CASSLAGRRLNTEAFF
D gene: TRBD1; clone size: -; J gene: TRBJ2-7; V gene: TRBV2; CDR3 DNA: TGTGCCAGCAGACAGACAGGGGGCTACGAGCAGTACTTC; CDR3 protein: CASRQTGGYEQYF
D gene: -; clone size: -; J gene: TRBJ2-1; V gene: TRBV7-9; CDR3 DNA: TGTGCCAGCAGCTTAAGGTCATGGGAATTTGGTGAGCAGTTCTTC; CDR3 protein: CASSLRSWEFGEQFF
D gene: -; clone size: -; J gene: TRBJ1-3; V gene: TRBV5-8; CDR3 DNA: TGTGCCAGCAGCTTGGTAGGCCGTCTCTCTGGAAACACCATATATTTT; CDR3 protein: CASSLVGRLSGNTIYF
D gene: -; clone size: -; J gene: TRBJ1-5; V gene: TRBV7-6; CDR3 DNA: TGTGCCAGCAGCTTACTGGTCAATCAGCCCCAGCATTTT; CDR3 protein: CASSLLVNQPQHF
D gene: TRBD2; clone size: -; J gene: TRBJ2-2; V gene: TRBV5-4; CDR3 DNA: TGTGCCAGCAGCTTGGCCCCCCGGGGGGGTACCGGGGAGCTGTTTTTT; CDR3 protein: CASSLAPRGGTGELFF
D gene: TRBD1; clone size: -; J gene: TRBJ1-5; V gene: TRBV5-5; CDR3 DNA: TGTGCCAGCAGCGAGAGGTACGGGACAGCTAGCAATCAGCCCCAGCATTTT; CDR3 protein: CASSERYGTASNQPQHF
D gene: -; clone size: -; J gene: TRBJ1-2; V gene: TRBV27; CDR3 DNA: TGTGCCAGCAGCCCGGCGGGACTTAGGGCCTATGGCTACACCTTC; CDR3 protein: CASSPAGLRAYGYTF
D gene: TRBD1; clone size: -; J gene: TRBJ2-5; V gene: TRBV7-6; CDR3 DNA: TGTGCCAGCAGCCCAGAGACAGGGTTCCAAGAGACCCAGTACTTC; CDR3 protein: CASSPETGFQETQYF
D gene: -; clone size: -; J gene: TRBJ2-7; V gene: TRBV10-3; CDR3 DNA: TGTGCCATCAGTGAGACCCAATCCGCCTACGAGCAGTACTTC; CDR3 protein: CAISETQSAYEQYF
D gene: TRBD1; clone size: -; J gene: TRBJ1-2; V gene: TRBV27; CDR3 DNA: TGTGCCAGCCGCAAGGACAGGGAGTTAAGGGGCTACACCTTC; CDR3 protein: CASRKDRELRGYTF
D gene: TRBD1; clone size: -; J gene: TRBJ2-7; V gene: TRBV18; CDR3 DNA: TGTGCCAGCTCACCCGGACAGGGCGGCGAGCAGTACTTC; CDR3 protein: CASSPGQGGEQYF
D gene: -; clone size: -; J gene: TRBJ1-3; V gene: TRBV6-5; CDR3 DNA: TGTGCCAGCAGTTACTACAGGAGTTCTGGAAACACCATATATTTT; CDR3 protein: CASSYYRSSGNTIYF
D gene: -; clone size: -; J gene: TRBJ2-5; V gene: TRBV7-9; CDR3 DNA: TGTGCCAGCAGCTCAGGCCGGGGAGGCCACTTC; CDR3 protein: CASSSGRGGHF
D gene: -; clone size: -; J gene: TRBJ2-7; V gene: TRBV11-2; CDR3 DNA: TGTGCCAGCAGCCCCCGGGGTAGCTCAGGGGTGTACGAGCAGTACTTC; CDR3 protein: CASSPRGSSGVYEQYF
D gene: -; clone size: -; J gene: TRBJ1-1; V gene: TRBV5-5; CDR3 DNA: TGTGCCAGCAGCTTGGCCGAATTGGTCCCGGGGGACACCATGAACACTGAAGCTTTCTTT; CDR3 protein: CASSLAELVPGDTMNTEAFF
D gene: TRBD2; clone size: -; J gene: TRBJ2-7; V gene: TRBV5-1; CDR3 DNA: TGCACCAGCAGCTCCTTACTAGCGGGAGGCCCCTCCTACGAGCAGTACTTC; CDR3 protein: CTSSSLLAGGPSYEQYF
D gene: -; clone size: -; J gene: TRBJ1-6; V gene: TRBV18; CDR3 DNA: TGTGCCAGCTCACCAAGAGACCCCGGCGCTTCACCCCTCCACTTT; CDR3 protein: CASSPRDPGASPLHF